The present T cell receptor (beta chain) was sequenced within a study of cytotoxic CD8 clonotypes in ibrutinib-treated CLL. About the study: Among the samples, the mean was roughly 260,000 productive templates and approximately 94,000 productive rearrangements.

This CDR3 is built from 14 residues. Germline CDR1 reads SQVTM; CDR2 reads ANQGSEA. J gave up 8 bases and V 6 bases, and 11 bases lay outside the gene matches. With sequencing, the targeted depth ranged from 1 in 200,000 to 1 in 1 million T cells. Repertoires were generated with immunoSEQ multiplex PCR, while TCRdb's copy carries only in-frame clones and drops some. The sample has over 250,000 clones; around 76% are singletons. This clone was detected a few times. This clonotype was sampled from a human donor with chronic lymphocytic leukemia. The material sequenced was PBMCs, taken at disease progression, from a patient treated with ibrutinib. This sequence joins TRBV29-1 and TRBJ1-2; 11 bases are a match to TRBD1. CDR3 amino acids: CSVPSGTGGHGYTF. As DNA, the CDR3 is TGCAGCGTCCCGAGCGGGACAGGGGGTCACGGCTACACCTTC.